These T cell receptor beta chains were read from a single sample in a study of T cell changes during pregnancy in multiple sclerosis. Here immunoSEQ multiplex PCR was the method, and the copy in TCRdb shows in-frame clones only, minus some. This sample has about 40,000 clones; 92% occur once, and the top ten carry 10% to 15%. The sequencing used CD8+ T cells from peripheral blood mononuclear cells, collected in the first trimester of pregnancy. These TCRs come from a female donor with multiple sclerosis, enrolled in a pregnancy study. The CDR3 runs from the conserved cysteine through the conserved F or W. A D gene is named only where the DNA matches it firmly. Only some rows state a clone size, as once, few, many or a class for expanded clones.

TRBD2,NA,TRBV6-4,TRBJ2-2,TGTGCCAGCAGTGACTCGCTACTAGCGGTTACCGGGGAGCTGTTTTTT,CASSDSLLAVTGELFF
TRBD1,NA,TRBV9,TRBJ2-7,TGTGCCAGCAGCACCGGGACAGGGGACTACGAGCAGTACTTC,CASSTGTGDYEQYF
NA,NA,TRBV5-6,TRBJ1-5,TGTGCCAGCAGCTTGGGAGGGGGGGGCCAGCATTTT,CASSLGGGGQHF
TRBD1,NA,TRBV6-5,TRBJ2-5,TGTGCCAGCAGTTTCGCCACAGGGGCCGGAGAGACCCAGTACTTC,CASSFATGAGETQYF
TRBD1,once,TRBV7-6,TRBJ2-7,TGTGCCAGCAGCGGCCGACAGGGATTGAACTACGAGCAGTACTTC,CASSGRQGLNYEQYF
TRBD2,NA,TRBV27,TRBJ2-2,TGTGCCAGCAGTTTAGCGTCGGCTAGCGGGGGGTACGTCGGGGAGCTGTTTTTT,CASSLASASGGYVGELFF
NA,NA,TRBV19,TRBJ1-4,TGTGCCGTTGCGGGGGGCAATGAAAAACTGTTTTTT,CAVAGGNEKLFF
NA,NA,TRBV25-1,TRBJ2-5,TGTGCCAGCAGTCTCCGGGGGGCCGGAGAGACCCAGTACTTC,CASSLRGAGETQYF
TRBD2,once,TRBV5-4,TRBJ2-7,TGTGCCAGCAGATCTAGCGGGGGGGCCGAGCAGTACTTC,CASRSSGGAEQYF
TRBD1,NA,TRBV5-1,TRBJ2-7,TGCGCCAGCAGTTACCGGGACAGCAGCTCCTACGAGCAGTACTTC,CASSYRDSSSYEQYF
NA,NA,TRBV5-6,TRBJ1-6,NA,CASSFQVSGSPLHF
NA,NA,TRBV9,TRBJ2-6,TGTGCCAGCAGCGGCGGAGGGGGGGCGGCCGGGGCCAACGTCCTGACTTTC,CASSGGGGAAGANVLTF
NA,NA,TRBV5-1,TRBJ2-7,TGCGCCAGCAGCATCACCCAAATTGCGACAGACTTTCCCTACGAGCAGTACTTC,CASSITQIATDFPYEQYF
NA,NA,TRBV19,TRBJ1-1,TGTGCCAGTAGTATAGGTGTCGGCACTGAAGCTTTCTTT,CASSIGVGTEAFF
TRBD1,NA,TRBV12-5,TRBJ2-2,TGTGCTAGTGGCTTGGGGACAGGGGCCACCGGGGAGCTGTTTTTT,CASGLGTGATGELFF
NA,NA,TRBV15,TRBJ2-5,TGTGCCACCAGCAGAGATATGGGAGACCAGGACCAGTACTTC,CATSRDMGDQDQYF
NA,NA,TRBV5-8,TRBJ2-7,TGTGCCAGCAGCATCCCGGGACAACAGGGTTACGAGCAGTACTTC,CASSIPGQQGYEQYF
NA,NA,TRBV15,TRBJ1-2,TGTGCCACCAGCAGAGACGGGGAAGTCTCTGGCTACACCTTC,CATSRDGEVSGYTF
NA,NA,TRBV7-6,TRBJ1-2,TGTGCCAGCAGCTTAGGGACAGCGCATCGGGGTGGCTACACCTTC,CASSLGTAHRGGYTF
NA,NA,TRBV7-6,TRBJ2-2,TGTGCCAGCAGCTTACTCCTCGGACAGTCACACACCGGGGAGCTGTTTTTT,CASSLLLGQSHTGELFF
TRBD1,NA,TRBV11-1,TRBJ2-7,TGTGCCAGCAGCCCGTCCCCGGACAGGGCTTCCTACGAGCAGTACTTC,CASSPSPDRASYEQYF
NA,NA,TRBV19,TRBJ2-1,TGTGCCAGTAGTGCCGCGGCCTCCTACAATGAGCAGTTCTTC,CASSAAASYNEQFF
NA,NA,TRBV9,TRBJ2-7,TGTGCCAGCAGCCCGAGTGGGGAAACGGGGGAGCAGTACTTC,CASSPSGETGEQYF
NA,NA,TRBV5-1,TRBJ1-1,TGCGCCAGCGACCTCCTAGGGGGAAACACTGAAGCTTTCTTT,CASDLLGGNTEAFF
TRBD2,once,TRBV6-6,TRBJ2-1,TGTGCCAGCACCTCGGGGGGGCCGGATGAGCAGTTCTTC,CASTSGGPDEQFF
TRBD1,NA,TRBV27,TRBJ1-5,TGTGCCAGCAGTTTTAAGGGGGCGATTCAGCCCCAGCATTTT,CASSFKGAIQPQHF
NA,NA,TRBV5-6,TRBJ2-6,TGTGCCAGCAGCTGGGGCACAGGGCCTTACTCTGGGGCCAACGTCCTGACTTTC,CASSWGTGPYSGANVLTF
NA,NA,TRBV4-1,TRBJ1-2,TGCGCCAGCAGCCAAGATGGAGATTATGGCTACACCTTC,CASSQDGDYGYTF
TRBD1,NA,TRBV7-8,TRBJ1-4,TGTGCCAGCAGCTCCGACAGGGTAGAAAAACTGTTTTTT,CASSSDRVEKLFF
NA,few,TRBV5-8,TRBJ1-2,TGTGCCAGCAGCTCAGGGGCCGGCTACACCTTC,CASSSGAGYTF
TRBD2,NA,TRBV9,TRBJ2-1,TGTGCCAGCAGCGTAGTAGGCGGGGGGTACAATGAGCAGTTCTTC,CASSVVGGGYNEQFF
TRBD1,NA,TRBV11-2,TRBJ1-2,TGTGCCAGCAGCTTAGGATCCAGGGGGGCCTCCGCTAACTATGGCTACACCTTC,CASSLGSRGASANYGYTF
NA,NA,TRBV6-5,TRBJ2-5,TGTGCCAGCAGTTGGACTGGGACTGACACTCATACCCAGTACTTC,CASSWTGTDTHTQYF
NA,NA,TRBV5-5,TRBJ1-5,TGTGCCAGCAGCTTGCGGTCCGGGACAACGGAACAGCCCCAGCATTTT,CASSLRSGTTEQPQHF
NA,NA,TRBV11-1,TRBJ2-1,TGTGCCAGCAGCTCCACTAGTTGGGATGAGCAGTTCTTC,CASSSTSWDEQFF
TRBD1,NA,TRBV27,TRBJ1-1,TGTGCCAGCAGTTTAAATCGGGGACAGGGGGCGGTTGAAGCTTTCTTT,CASSLNRGQGAVEAFF
NA,NA,TRBV29-1,TRBJ2-3,TGCAGCGTTGAAGGACAGGGCACAGATACGCAGTATTTT,CSVEGQGTDTQYF
TRBD1,NA,TRBV5-8,TRBJ1-5,TGTGCCAGCAGCGCGGGACAGACTAGCAATCAGCCCCAGCATTTT,CASSAGQTSNQPQHF
NA,NA,TRBV27,TRBJ2-7,TGTGCCAGCAGTTTACTTAATTCCTACGAGCAGTACTTC,CASSLLNSYEQYF
TRBD1,NA,TRBV14,TRBJ1-6,TGTGCCAGCGCCACAGGGGGCGGTTCACCCCTCCACTTT,CASATGGGSPLHF